The present entry profiles one TCR beta chain with its context. This clone's antigen is unknown. Base qualities are missing; no much larger clone stands one base away. The germline V gene yields MDHEN for CDR1 and SYDVKM for CDR2. There are 14 amino acids in the CDR3, from cysteine to phenylalanine inclusive. The retained sequence is limited to the CDR3, 42 bases, with the frame set at the first base. The junction carries 15 bases between V and J, which are trimmed by 6 bases and 4 bases respectively. TCRbeta CDR3 regions were amplified from genomic DNA by means of the immunoSEQ Assay, a bias-controlled multiplex PCR. Regarding the original processing steps: Nucleated cell counts per sample were estimated from amplification of reference gene primers within the assay. To quantify the absolute abundance of each unique TCRbeta CDR3 rearrangement, sequence reads were collapsed and filtered. For each sample, productive Simpson clonality was calculated by taking the square root of Simpson's diversity index across productive rearrangements. TCRdb retrieved this table from immuneACCESS and kept in-frame rearrangements only. Not all clones are present; in checked studies, unresolved V genes account for under half, and no reason is known for the remainder. V, J and clone size reflect that table, while D and trimming were determined from the DNA. For this sample there are 450,000 or so clones; 90% appear just once. 0.55% to 0.75% of the sample lies in the top ten.

Participants in the prospective study were aged roughly 18 to 90 years, lived in approximately 26 United States geographic areas, and enrolled through a virtual design. In the prospective study, cohorts were assigned on the basis of participant-reported clinical history obtained from a screening survey and a study questionnaire. Recovered participants in ImmuneRACE Cohort 3 were defined as having two consecutive negative NP/OP PCR tests, clearance from a healthcare professional, or resolution of symptoms. Each participant in the prospective study had whole blood, serum and a nasopharyngeal or oropharyngeal swab collected by mobile phlebotomists. Prospective study participants could optionally give additional blood draws and questionnaires over an approximately 2-month period. Before DNA extraction, prospective study blood samples were shipped either frozen or at room temperature. The data are from a study of blood T cell repertoires in COVID-19 (dated by TCRdb to 2019 to 2021). Looking at the study overall: Samples covering the acute and convalescent phases of COVID-19 were provided by collaborators in the United States, Italy and Spain. Samples were obtained from the ongoing ImmuneRACE study (first 160 participants) and from over 1,000 subjects provided by 6 global collaborators. The repertoires were released in a freely available public database intended as a resource for research on the immune response to SARS-CoV-2. Subjects who had been exposed to COVID-19, were actively infected with it, or had recovered from it provided the deeply sampled blood TCRbeta repertoires that made up the dataset. The prospective study material was composed of cDNA or gDNA derived from T cells, B-cell-depleted T cells, or PBMCs. The sample metadata nearly always contained a de-identified subject ID, COVID-19 status, age in years and sex. Where available, HLA class I and class II types were taken from metadata supplied by the sample provider and were not determined by assay-based typing. The research as a whole found: Clinical and demographic metadata were provided uncurated, with the amount varying by source and participant.

The chain was built from TRBV28 and TRBJ1-2, and the D gene may be TRBD1, 5 bases matching. The TCR was taken from a man younger than 30 who had recovered from COVID-19. Sequencing was carried out using PBMCs or T cells enriched from blood (not recorded which). The CDR3 protein is CASRLGGGSYGYTF. The bases read TGTGCCAGCAGATTGGGGGGGGGAAGCTATGGCTACACCTTC.